Listed below are T cell receptor beta chains from one sample, sequenced in a study of T-cell reconstitution after alpha-beta-depleted transplantation in children. TCRdb itself ran the PCR reads through MiXCR, one entry per CDR3 protein. The sample carries under 450,000 distinct CDR3 sequences, more than 10% recorded once. The sequenced sample was PBMCs, obtained from the stem cell graft. These receptors were taken from a human donor who donated a stem cell graft to a child with Fanconi anemia. Each CDR3 is given with its conserved first and last residue. A D gene is named only where the DNA matches it firmly. Only part of the rows carry a size: once, few, many, or a class if the clone is expanded.

J gene,V gene,D gene,clone size,CDR3 DNA,CDR3 protein
TRBJ1-2,TRBV6-5,TRBD1,few,TGTGCCAGCAGTTACTCGGGACAGATAAGAGGCTACACCTTC,CASSYSGQIRGYTF
TRBJ2-4,TRBV14,TRBD1,-,TGTGCCAGCAGCCACCTAGGGGGCGCAGGAAACATTCAGTACTTC,CASSHLGGAGNIQYF
TRBJ2-2,TRBV12-3/TRBV12-4,TRBD2,many,TGTGCCAGCAGTCTTGGACTAGCGGGGAGCACCGGGGAGCTGTTTTTT,CASSLGLAGSTGELFF
TRBJ1-1,TRBV6-2/TRBV6-3,-,few,TGTGCCAGCAGCCGGGGGCGAGCTTTCTTT,CASSRGRAFF
TRBJ1-1,TRBV5-1,-,many,TGCGCCAGCAGCTTGGAGTCAGGGACGAACACTGAAGCTTTCTTT,CASSLESGTNTEAFF
TRBJ2-3,TRBV5-1,-,few,TGCGCCAGCAGCTCAACAGTACGGAGCACAGATACGCAGTATTTT,CASSSTVRSTDTQYF
TRBJ1-1,TRBV20-1,TRBD1,few,TGCAGTGCTAGAGCTCAGGGGGGAGTAGGCACTGAAGCTTTCTTT,CSARAQGGVGTEAFF
TRBJ2-5,TRBV20-1,TRBD1,-,TGCAGTGCTCCTGACAGGGGGCGTGAGACCCAGTACTTC,CSAPDRGRETQYF
TRBJ1-5,TRBV5-1,TRBD1,-,TGCGCCAGCAGCTTGGGACAGGGGGATAGCAATCAGCCCCAGCATTTT,CASSLGQGDSNQPQHF
TRBJ2-3,TRBV2,TRBD2,-,TGTGCCAGCAGCGGACACGCCGGGACTAGAAGCACAGATACGCAGTATTTT,CASSGHAGTRSTDTQYF
TRBJ1-5,TRBV3-1,-,-,TGTGCCAGCAGTCAAGGGACAATTTCCAGGCGCAATCAGCCCCAGCATTTT,CASSQGTISRRNQPQHF
TRBJ2-5,TRBV7-6,TRBD2,many,TGTGCCAGCAGCTTACCAGCTAGCGGGGGACAAGAGACCCAGTACTTC,CASSLPASGGQETQYF
TRBJ2-5,TRBV10-3,-,-,TGTGCCATCAGCGCCCGCTCTAGTGGTTCCGGCGAGACCCAGTACTTC,CAISARSSGSGETQYF
TRBJ1-5,TRBV7-8,-,many,TGTGCCAGCAGCTTAGACAATAGCAATCAGCCCCAGCATTTT,CASSLDNSNQPQHF
TRBJ1-2,TRBV7-8,TRBD1,-,TGTGCCAGCAGCATCCTCGGGACAGGGAACTATGGCTACACCTTC,CASSILGTGNYGYTF
TRBJ1-5,TRBV7-2,-,-,TGTGCCAGCAGCTTGGTCAGTTCCAATCAGCCCCAGCATTTT,CASSLVSSNQPQHF
TRBJ2-7,TRBV12-3/TRBV12-4,TRBD2,many,TGTGCCAGCAGGCACGCGGGGGATCGGGGCGAGCAGTACTTC,CASRHAGDRGEQYF
TRBJ2-5,TRBV24-1,-,few,TGTGCCACCAGTGACCACATCCAAGAGACCCAGTACTTC,CATSDHIQETQYF
TRBJ1-1,TRBV12-3/TRBV12-4,TRBD1,few,TGTGCCAGCAGGGCGACAGGGAGGGACACTGAAGCTTTCTTT,CASRATGRDTEAFF
TRBJ2-1,TRBV11-1,TRBD2,few,TGTGCCAGCAGGGAAACTAGCGGGGGGTACAATGAGCAGTTCTTC,CASRETSGGYNEQFF
TRBJ1-1,TRBV12-3/TRBV12-4,TRBD1,-,TGTGCCAGCAGTTTCCCTAGACAGGGCTCTACTGAAGCTTTCTTT,CASSFPRQGSTEAFF
TRBJ2-1,TRBV6-2/TRBV6-3,-,-,TGTGCCAGCAGTTACAGGTACAATGAGCAGTTCTTC,CASSYRYNEQFF
TRBJ2-3,TRBV7-8,-,few,TGTGCCAGCACCTTGCGTATCTTCACAGATACGCAGTATTTT,CASTLRIFTDTQYF
TRBJ2-3,TRBV30,TRBD2,many,TGTGCCTGGAGTGACGGGGGGGTGGGGGATACGCAGTATTTT,CAWSDGGVGDTQYF
TRBJ1-3,TRBV5-1,-,many,TGCGCCAGCAGCCCGGCGACGGGCTTTGGAAACACCATATATTTT,CASSPATGFGNTIYF
TRBJ1-1,TRBV11-2,TRBD1,few,TGTGCCAGCAGCTTGGGGGTTCAGGGGGCTGAAGCTTTCTTT,CASSLGVQGAEAFF
TRBJ2-5,TRBV20-1,TRBD2,many,TGCAGTGCTAGAGAAGGGACTAGCACTGAGACCCAGTACTTC,CSAREGTSTETQYF
TRBJ2-3,TRBV9,-,many,TGTGCCAGCAGCGTACGACTGGATCGCGGGACCGATACGCAGTATTTT,CASSVRLDRGTDTQYF
TRBJ1-6,TRBV20-1,-,few,TGCAGTGCTCGCTCGGACCTCCCCGGATCACCCCTCCACTTT,CSARSDLPGSPLHF
TRBJ2-4,TRBV10-3,-,-,TGTGCCATCAGTGAGTCGAGAGGAGCCAAAAACATTCAGTACTTC,CAISESRGAKNIQYF
TRBJ1-2,TRBV12-3/TRBV12-4,-,few,TGTGCCAGCAGGAACACCCTGTCATCCAACTATGGCTACACCTTC,CASRNTLSSNYGYTF
TRBJ2-7,TRBV15,-,-,TGTGCCACCAGCAGAGATCCCCAGGGAAGAGGGAACGAGCAGTACTTC,CATSRDPQGRGNEQYF
TRBJ1-1,TRBV27,-,-,TGTGCCAGCAAAATTTACACCGGGGCAACGGCTTTCTTT,CASKIYTGATAFF
TRBJ1-2,TRBV20-1,TRBD1,many,TGCAGTGCTTTTACAGGGGGTGGCTACACCTTC,CSAFTGGGYTF
TRBJ2-2,TRBV20-1,TRBD2,few,TGCAGTGCGCGGGGGGGGTACACCGGGGAGCTGTTTTTT,CSARGGYTGELFF
TRBJ2-3,TRBV3-1,TRBD2,-,TGTGCCAGCAGCTCCAGCGGGGGGGCCACGACAGATACGCAGTATTTT,CASSSSGGATTDTQYF
TRBJ2-7,TRBV4-1,TRBD1,-,TGCGCCAGCAGCCAAGAGAGGCGGGACAGGGGCTACGAGCAGTACTTC,CASSQERRDRGYEQYF
TRBJ2-6,TRBV2,-,few,TGTGCCAGCAGACAAGACTCTGGGGCCAACGTCCTGACTTTC,CASRQDSGANVLTF
TRBJ1-4,TRBV5-1,-,few,TGCGCCAGCAGCGGACTGATTAATGAAAAACTGTTTTTT,CASSGLINEKLFF
TRBJ1-3,TRBV7-2,-,many,TGTGCCAGCAGCTTAGTACCTGGAAACACCATATATTTT,CASSLVPGNTIYF
TRBJ2-6,TRBV6-6,-,many,TGTGCCAGCAGTTATATCCCCAGTCGCGTCACCGGATACTCTGGGGCCAACGTCCTGACTTTC,CASSYIPSRVTGYSGANVLTF
TRBJ1-1,TRBV2,TRBD1,-,TGTGCCAGCAGTGAAAGGGGGCTGAACACTGAAGCTTTCTTT,CASSERGLNTEAFF